This TCR beta chain comes out of a study of blood T cells in healthy people across ages. Study conclusions and caveats: In long-lived donors, naive CD4+ cell counts and diversity exceeded those of aged donors.

A second PCR of 7 to 11 cycles used a sample-barcoded 5' primer and a J-beta primer mix. With 12 random nucleotides, a template-switch adaptor tagged each individual cDNA molecule. TCRdb re-called the 5' RACE reads through MiXCR, storing one row per CDR3 protein. The sample contains some 900,000 distinct CDR3 sequences, about 30% of which appear only once. Of note for this clonotype: The antigen remains undetermined.

With 1 base clipped from V and 2 bases from J, the junction kept 3 bases outside the gene matches. The length of the CDR3 is 15 residues. Germline CDR1 SGHTA, CDR2 FQGNSA. This chain connects TRBV7-2 to TRBJ2-3; TRBD1 aligns across 7 bases. The specimen sequenced was blood. The source of this sequence is an elderly woman in good health. CDR3: CASSLVGGNTDTQYF. CDR3 sequence (DNA): TGTGCCAGCAGCTTAGTAGGGGGCAACACAGATACGCAGTATTTT.